One sample yielded the 14 T cell receptor beta chains listed below, sequenced in a study of cytomegalovirus exposure and HLA in healthy donors. 60 Vbeta and 13 Jbeta primers were used in PCR. Sequencing was performed with immunoSEQ multiplex PCR; in TCRdb, only in-frame clones are kept and a portion is missing. This table holds 200,000 or so clones, 75% to 80% found once. The material sequenced was PBMCs. These receptors originate from a woman in her thirties in good health and CMV-seropositive.

The gene calls are TRBV6-1 and TRBJ1-2, with D hard to call. The CDR3 spans 14 residues. The V end lost 6 bases, the J end lost 7 bases, and 18 bases lay between the germline ends. The germline CDR1 and CDR2 sequences are MNHNS and SASEGT. The CDR3 DNA reads as TGTGCCAGCAGCTCGGTCCTCTCCCGAATTGGCTACACCTTC. Amino acids: CASSSVLSRIGYTF.

The V gene is TRBV10-2, the J gene TRBJ2-1; D is unresolved. This CDR3 has 13 residues. Germline V gene lookup returns CDR1 WSHSY and CDR2 SAAADI. Trimming stripped 6 bases from V and 2 bases from J, with 8 bases between. CDR3 in amino acids: CASRNTPYNEQFF. As DNA, the CDR3 is TGCGCCAGCAGAAACACCCCCTACAATGAGCAGTTCTTC.

This clone was detected only a few times. J is TRBJ1-4 and V is TRBV6-5, with 8 bases that match TRBD1. The CDR3 contains 13 residues. Germline loops: CDR1 MNHEY, CDR2 SVGAGI. With 8 bases clipped from V and 10 bases from J, the junction kept 9 bases outside the gene matches. The CDR3 is CASPDTGGRKLFF. CDR3 nucleotides: TGTGCCAGCCCAGATACAGGGGGGCGAAAACTGTTTTTT.

The chain employs TRBV27 and TRBJ1-1, with 7 bases lining up with TRBD1. The V gene's germline CDR1 is MNHEY and CDR2 SMNVEV (reference sequence). V lost 0 bases, J lost 4 bases, and 5 bases stayed unmatched. This CDR3 region has 15 residues. CDR3 region: CASSLSGTAGTEAFF. CDR3 bases: TGTGCCAGCAGTTTATCCGGGACAGCGGGCACTGAAGCTTTCTTT.

This clone was observed a few times. The V call is TRBV6-1, the J call TRBJ2-3; tentative D call: TRBD2 (6 bases). The CDR3 covers 15 residues. CDR1 is MNHNS, CDR2 SASEGT, per germline. V shed 4 bases and J shed 2 bases, with 13 bases lying between them. CDR3 coding DNA: TGTGCCAGCAGTGGCCCGGGACTCTACACAGATACGCAGTATTTT. Its translation: CASSGPGLYTDTQYF.

The chain carries TRBV27 and TRBJ2-7, with D unresolved. The CDR3 totals 14 residues. Deletions cut 5 bases from V and 3 bases from J, with 14 bases between. The germline V gene has CDR1 MNHEY and CDR2 SMNVEV (reference sequence). CDR3 amino acids: CASSNMGSIYEQYF. In DNA form, the CDR3 reads TGTGCCAGCAGTAACATGGGCTCCATCTACGAGCAGTACTTC.

V is TRBV2 and J is TRBJ2-7; D unclear. This CDR3 is 14 amino acids long. Germline V CDR1 and CDR2: SNHLY, FYNNEI. V was pared by 6 bases and J by 2 bases, with 14 bases between. The CDR3 is CASRVPVGTYEQYF. CDR3 bases: TGTGCCAGCAGAGTCCCGGTGGGCACCTACGAGCAGTACTTC.

The chain couples TRBV21-1 to TRBJ1-1. TRBV21-1 is listed as a pseudogene. The CDR3 runs 14 residues. CDR3 bases: TGTGCCAGCAAGCGGGATGTTCGGAACACTGAAGCTTTCTTT. This translates into CASKRDVRNTEAFF.

The chain couples TRBV5-6 to TRBJ2-7, with TRBD2 matching 10 bases. The V gene's germline CDR1 is SGHDT and CDR2 YYEEEE. V lost 4 bases to trimming and J lost 2 bases; unmatched junction nucleotides: 6. CDR3 length: 15 amino acids. CDR3 nucleotide sequence: TGTGCCAGCAGCGTTACTAGCGGGGAGGCCTACGAGCAGTACTTC. It is translated as CASSVTSGEAYEQYF.

Concerning this clone: Within the sample, other DNA sequences also encode this same CDR3. The genes are TRBV19 and TRBJ2-7, with 8 bases matching TRBD1. J lost 7 bases, V lost 3 bases, and 5 bases had no gene match. This CDR3 has 13 amino acids. The germline gives CDR1 LNHDA, CDR2 SQIVND (reference sequence). In nucleotides, the CDR3 is TGTGCCAGTAGTATTGGGACAGGAGGGGAGCAGTACTTC. This encodes CASSIGTGGEQYF. The full variable domain, in which reference TRBV19 and TRBJ2-7 provide the parts outside the CDR3, is DGGITQSPKYLFRKEGQNVTLSCEQNLNHDAMYWYRQDPGQGLRLIYYSQIVNDFQKGDIAEGYSVSREKKESFPLTVTSAQKNPTAFYLCASSIGTGGEQYFGPGTRLTVT.

V usage is TRBV7-9 and J usage is TRBJ1-2, with 9 bases that match TRBD1. There are 17 residues in the CDR3. V shed 8 bases and J 6 bases; nucleotides not matched to a gene: 19. Germline assignment: CDR1 SEHNR and CDR2 FQNEAQ (reference sequence). DNA of the CDR3: TGTGCCAGCCGCTCGTGGAGTGACAGGGGGTTAGGGAATGGCTACACCTTC. It codes for CASRSWSDRGLGNGYTF.

This clone appeared a few times. V is TRBV10-3 and J is TRBJ2-5; D is perhaps TRBD2 (5 bases). V gave up 8 bases and J gave up 5 bases, with 15 bases separating them. Germline lookup yields CDR1 ENHRY and CDR2 SYGVKD. The CDR3 covers 13 residues. This CDR3 is CAIAMSPGETQYF. The CDR3 DNA reads TGTGCCATCGCCATGTCTCCGGGGGAGACCCAGTACTTC.

The chain employs TRBV5-1 and TRBJ1-1; D gene uncertain. The CDR3 length is 15 residues. Trimming removed 0 bases from V and 0 bases from J, with 9 bases in between. The germline CDR1 and CDR2 sequences are SGHRS and YFSETQ. The CDR3 region is CASSLGGALNTEAFF. The CDR3 DNA follows: TGCGCCAGCAGCTTGGGGGGAGCCCTGAACACTGAAGCTTTCTTT.

The J gene is TRBJ2-3, the V gene TRBV6-1; TRBD2 aligns across 7 bases. This CDR3 has 15 amino acids. V lost 7 bases to trimming and J lost 1 base; unmatched junction nucleotides: 8. CDR1 and CDR2 (germline): MNHNS, SASEGT. The CDR3 loop is CASTGGGRGTDTQYF. The CDR3 nucleotides read TGTGCCAGCACTGGGGGGGGGAGGGGCACAGATACGCAGTATTTT.